Listed below are T cell receptor beta chains from one sample, sequenced in a study of blood T cell repertoires in COVID-19. Using immunoSEQ multiplex PCR, the repertoire was profiled, and TCRdb retains in-frame clones only, with some absent. The sample consists of approximately 68,000 clones, roughly 82% of them appearing once. The sample taken for sequencing was peripheral blood. The receptors originated from an elderly man with active COVID-19. CDR3s include the opening cysteine and the closing phenylalanine or tryptophan. Fields, in order: J gene, D gene, clone size, CDR3 length, V gene, CDR3 DNA, CDR3 protein. D genes are given only for firm matches. Clone size, where shown, is once, few, many, or a class for clones that have expanded.

J gene: TRBJ2-1; D gene: .; clone size: .; CDR3 length: 13; V gene: TRBV2; CDR3 DNA: TGTGCCAGCAGGACTAGTCCTTACAATGAGCAGTTCTTC; CDR3 protein: CASRTSPYNEQFF
J gene: TRBJ2-2; D gene: TRBD1; clone size: .; CDR3 length: 16; V gene: TRBV18; CDR3 DNA: TGTGCCAGCTCACTATCCGGGACAGCGAACACCGGGGAGCTGTTTTTT; CDR3 protein: CASSLSGTANTGELFF
J gene: TRBJ1-4; D gene: TRBD1; clone size: .; CDR3 length: 15; V gene: TRBV12-5; CDR3 DNA: TGTGCTAGTGGTTTCTCCGACAGGGGAGGCGAAAAACTGTTTTTT; CDR3 protein: CASGFSDRGGEKLFF
J gene: TRBJ1-5; D gene: .; clone size: once; CDR3 length: 12; V gene: TRBV12-3/TRBV12-4; CDR3 DNA: TGTGCCAGCAGTTCCCCCAGGTCGGCCCAGCATTTT; CDR3 protein: CASSSPRSAQHF
J gene: TRBJ2-2; D gene: .; clone size: .; CDR3 length: 16; V gene: TRBV28; CDR3 DNA: TGTGCCAGCAGTTCTTCCCAAACCCGACAGACCGGGGAGCTGTTTTTT; CDR3 protein: CASSSSQTRQTGELFF
J gene: TRBJ2-3; D gene: .; clone size: .; CDR3 length: 14; V gene: TRBV19; CDR3 DNA: TGTGCCAGTAGAAAGACGGAGATCACAGATACGCAGTATTTT; CDR3 protein: CASRKTEITDTQYF
J gene: TRBJ1-5; D gene: .; clone size: .; CDR3 length: 12; V gene: TRBV27; CDR3 DNA: TGTGCCAGCAGTTTTTACGGTCAGCCCCAGCATTTT; CDR3 protein: CASSFYGQPQHF
J gene: TRBJ1-2; D gene: TRBD1; clone size: once; CDR3 length: 15; V gene: TRBV6-5; CDR3 DNA: TGTGCCAGCAGCGGCCCGGAGACAGGGTCCTATGGCTACACCTTC; CDR3 protein: CASSGPETGSYGYTF
J gene: TRBJ2-2; D gene: TRBD1; clone size: .; CDR3 length: 15; V gene: TRBV19; CDR3 DNA: TGTGCCAGCGAACGGGACAGGGCATCGTCCGGGGAGCTGTTTTTT; CDR3 protein: CASERDRASSGELFF
J gene: TRBJ1-3; D gene: .; clone size: .; CDR3 length: 14; V gene: TRBV27; CDR3 DNA: TGTGCCAGCAGTTTACAGGGCGGTGGAAACACCATATATTTT; CDR3 protein: CASSLQGGGNTIYF
J gene: TRBJ2-2; D gene: TRBD2; clone size: .; CDR3 length: 17; V gene: TRBV7-6; CDR3 DNA: TGTGCCAGCAGCTTAGCCCCGGCTAGCGGGAACACCGGGGAGCTGTTTTTT; CDR3 protein: CASSLAPASGNTGELFF
J gene: TRBJ2-7; D gene: .; clone size: once; CDR3 length: 12; V gene: TRBV27; CDR3 DNA: TGTGCCAGCAGTCCGGACTACTACGAGCAGTACTTC; CDR3 protein: CASSPDYYEQYF
J gene: TRBJ1-5; D gene: .; clone size: .; CDR3 length: 13; V gene: TRBV2; CDR3 DNA: TGTGCCAGCGGAGGACAGAGCAATCAGCCCCAGCATTTT; CDR3 protein: CASGGQSNQPQHF
J gene: TRBJ2-5; D gene: TRBD2; clone size: few; CDR3 length: 15; V gene: TRBV5-4; CDR3 DNA: TGTGCCAGCAGCTTATCAAGCGGGGGCCGAGAGACCCAGTACTTC; CDR3 protein: CASSLSSGGRETQYF
J gene: TRBJ2-7; D gene: TRBD1; clone size: .; CDR3 length: 17; V gene: TRBV18; CDR3 DNA: TGTGCCAGCTCACCTGATAGGTTGACAGGGGGATTAAGTGAGCAGTACTTC; CDR3 protein: CASSPDRLTGGLSEQYF
J gene: TRBJ1-1; D gene: .; clone size: once; CDR3 length: 17; V gene: TRBV14; CDR3 DNA: TGTGCCAGCAGCCAAGACCTCTGGGGGGGGCGGAAGACTGAAGCTTTCTTT; CDR3 protein: CASSQDLWGGRKTEAFF
J gene: TRBJ1-4; D gene: TRBD1; clone size: .; CDR3 length: 14; V gene: TRBV18; CDR3 DNA: TGTGCCAGCTCGCCAGGGACAGGGAATGAAAAACTGTTTTTT; CDR3 protein: CASSPGTGNEKLFF
J gene: TRBJ1-2; D gene: .; clone size: .; CDR3 length: 14; V gene: TRBV18; CDR3 DNA: TGTGCCAGCTCACCATCCGTCGCTAACTATGGCTACACCTTC; CDR3 protein: CASSPSVANYGYTF
J gene: TRBJ2-1; D gene: .; clone size: .; CDR3 length: 15; V gene: TRBV15; CDR3 DNA: TGTGCCACCAGCAGACCTTTTAGGGACAACAATGAGCAGTTCTTC; CDR3 protein: CATSRPFRDNNEQFF
J gene: TRBJ2-7; D gene: .; clone size: few; CDR3 length: 16; V gene: TRBV7-2; CDR3 DNA: TGTGCCAGCAGCTATATAACCCTACAGGGTTTGTACGAGCAGTACTTC; CDR3 protein: CASSYITLQGLYEQYF
J gene: TRBJ2-5; D gene: TRBD1; clone size: .; CDR3 length: 15; V gene: TRBV29-1; CDR3 DNA: TGCAGCGTTGAAGAGCAGGGGGCACCGCAAGAGACCCAGTACTTC; CDR3 protein: CSVEEQGAPQETQYF
J gene: TRBJ2-5; D gene: .; clone size: .; CDR3 length: 14; V gene: TRBV10-1; CDR3 DNA: TGCGCCAGCAGATTCGTAGGAGAGGGAGAGACCCAGTACTTC; CDR3 protein: CASRFVGEGETQYF
J gene: TRBJ2-3; D gene: TRBD2; clone size: few; CDR3 length: 16; V gene: TRBV25-1; CDR3 DNA: TGTGCCAGCAGTGCCCCTAGCGGGAGGGCCGTAGATACGCAGTATTTT; CDR3 protein: CASSAPSGRAVDTQYF
J gene: TRBJ2-3; D gene: .; clone size: few; CDR3 length: 16; V gene: TRBV6-5; CDR3 DNA: TGTGCCAGCAGTTACTCGTATGCGGGCCTCACAGATACGCAGTATTTT; CDR3 protein: CASSYSYAGLTDTQYF
J gene: TRBJ1-1; D gene: .; clone size: .; CDR3 length: 15; V gene: TRBV18; CDR3 DNA: TGTGCCAGCTCACCAGGACAGCTCATGAACACTGAAGCTTTCTTT; CDR3 protein: CASSPGQLMNTEAFF
J gene: TRBJ2-1; D gene: TRBD1; clone size: .; CDR3 length: 14; V gene: TRBV6-2/TRBV6-3; CDR3 DNA: TGTGCCAGCAGTTCGGGACAGGGGGTTAATGAGCAGTTCTTC; CDR3 protein: CASSSGQGVNEQFF
J gene: TRBJ2-2; D gene: .; clone size: .; CDR3 length: 15; V gene: TRBV3-1/TRBV3-2; CDR3 DNA: TGTGCCAGCAGCCAAGGGGGCCCGAACACCGGGGAGCTGTTTTTT; CDR3 protein: CASSQGGPNTGELFF
J gene: TRBJ2-7; D gene: .; clone size: .; CDR3 length: 15; V gene: TRBV3-1/TRBV3-2; CDR3 DNA: TGTGCCAGCAGCCCCGGACAGTTCGCAACCTACGAGCAGTACTTC; CDR3 protein: CASSPGQFATYEQYF
J gene: TRBJ1-6; D gene: TRBD1; clone size: .; CDR3 length: 16; V gene: TRBV2; CDR3 DNA: TGTGCCAGCTGGACAGGGTCGGACTCCTATAATTCACCCCTCCACTTT; CDR3 protein: CASWTGSDSYNSPLHF
J gene: TRBJ2-1; D gene: .; clone size: .; CDR3 length: 15; V gene: TRBV28; CDR3 DNA: TGTGCCAGCAGTTTTCCGGGGACAACTTACAATGAGCAGTTCTTC; CDR3 protein: CASSFPGTTYNEQFF
J gene: TRBJ2-5; D gene: TRBD1; clone size: .; CDR3 length: 14; V gene: TRBV7-2; CDR3 DNA: TGTGCCAGCAGCTCTACAGGGGGCCAGGAGACCCAGTACTTC; CDR3 protein: CASSSTGGQETQYF
J gene: TRBJ1-3; D gene: .; clone size: .; CDR3 length: 15; V gene: TRBV7-6; CDR3 DNA: TGTGCCAGCAGCTTAGCGGCGAGCGGTGGAAACACCATATATTTT; CDR3 protein: CASSLAASGGNTIYF
J gene: TRBJ1-4; D gene: .; clone size: .; CDR3 length: 15; V gene: TRBV6-5; CDR3 DNA: TGTGCCAGCAGTTACGCAGGGACGGGGGTGGAAAAACTGTTTTTT; CDR3 protein: CASSYAGTGVEKLFF
J gene: TRBJ1-1; D gene: TRBD1; clone size: .; CDR3 length: 13; V gene: TRBV29-1; CDR3 DNA: TGCAGCGCGAGGGGGACAGGGGGCACTGAAGCTTTCTTT; CDR3 protein: CSARGTGGTEAFF
J gene: TRBJ2-1; D gene: .; clone size: .; CDR3 length: 17; V gene: TRBV11-2; CDR3 DNA: TGTGCCAGCAGCTACCAAGGGCGGGGAAGCTCCTACAATGAGCAGTTCTTC; CDR3 protein: CASSYQGRGSSYNEQFF
J gene: TRBJ1-4; D gene: .; clone size: .; CDR3 length: 18; V gene: TRBV4-1; CDR3 DNA: TGCGCCAGCAGCCAAGTAGCCCCAAGGAGAGCAACTAATGAAAAACTGTTTTTT; CDR3 protein: CASSQVAPRRATNEKLFF
J gene: TRBJ1-1; D gene: .; clone size: .; CDR3 length: 13; V gene: TRBV5-6; CDR3 DNA: TGTGCCAGCAGCCCTGTGGGGGGGACTGAAGCTTTCTTT; CDR3 protein: CASSPVGGTEAFF
J gene: TRBJ1-1; D gene: .; clone size: .; CDR3 length: 15; V gene: TRBV15; CDR3 DNA: TGTGCCACCAGCAGAGATCGAGAGGGAACCCCTGAAGCTTTCTTT; CDR3 protein: CATSRDREGTPEAFF
J gene: TRBJ2-1; D gene: .; clone size: .; CDR3 length: 12; V gene: TRBV12-3/TRBV12-4; CDR3 DNA: TGTGCCAGCAGTTTAGGGGCCAGCGAGCAGTTCTTC; CDR3 protein: CASSLGASEQFF
J gene: TRBJ2-2; D gene: .; clone size: .; CDR3 length: 16; V gene: TRBV5-1; CDR3 DNA: TGCGCCAGCAGCTTGGCCGGGATAGCAGACACCGGGGAGCTGTTTTTT; CDR3 protein: CASSLAGIADTGELFF
J gene: TRBJ2-7; D gene: TRBD2; clone size: .; CDR3 length: 16; V gene: TRBV4-2; CDR3 DNA: TGTGCCAGCAGCCAAGACACGGGACTAGCGGCCTACGAGCAGTACTTC; CDR3 protein: CASSQDTGLAAYEQYF
J gene: TRBJ2-3; D gene: TRBD2; clone size: once; CDR3 length: 15; V gene: TRBV5-5; CDR3 DNA: TGTGCCAGCAGCTTCCCGGGACTAGCGGAACATACGCAGTATTTT; CDR3 protein: CASSFPGLAEHTQYF
J gene: TRBJ2-1; D gene: TRBD2; clone size: .; CDR3 length: 16; V gene: TRBV7-3; CDR3 DNA: TGTGCCAGCAGCTCTTGGACTAGCGGGAGCTACAATGAGCAGTTCTTC; CDR3 protein: CASSSWTSGSYNEQFF
J gene: TRBJ2-2; D gene: TRBD2; clone size: .; CDR3 length: 17; V gene: TRBV4-1; CDR3 DNA: TGCGCCAGTGGTGGTATGGCGGGAGTAAGACGGCCAGGGGAGCTGTTTTTT; CDR3 protein: CASGGMAGVRRPGELFF
J gene: TRBJ1-4; D gene: .; clone size: .; CDR3 length: 14; V gene: TRBV7-2; CDR3 DNA: TGTGCCAGCAGCTCCAGTGGCGGGGTTGAAAAACTGTTTTTT; CDR3 protein: CASSSSGGVEKLFF
J gene: TRBJ2-1; D gene: .; clone size: .; CDR3 length: 13; V gene: TRBV11-2; CDR3 DNA: TGTGCCAGCAGACTAACACTCTACAATGAGCAGTTCTTC; CDR3 protein: CASRLTLYNEQFF
J gene: TRBJ2-7; D gene: TRBD1; clone size: .; CDR3 length: 16; V gene: TRBV7-8; CDR3 DNA: TGTGCCAGCAGCTTAATGGGACAGGGGGCCGCCTACGAGCAGTACTTC; CDR3 protein: CASSLMGQGAAYEQYF
J gene: TRBJ1-2; D gene: .; clone size: once; CDR3 length: 11; V gene: TRBV10-3; CDR3 DNA: TGTGCCATCAGACAGAACTATGGCTACACCTTC; CDR3 protein: CAIRQNYGYTF
J gene: TRBJ1-1; D gene: TRBD1; clone size: .; CDR3 length: 15; V gene: TRBV6-2/TRBV6-3; CDR3 DNA: TGTGCCAGCAGTAAAGGGGACAGGGTAGGCACTGAAGCTTTCTTT; CDR3 protein: CASSKGDRVGTEAFF
J gene: TRBJ1-2; D gene: TRBD1; clone size: .; CDR3 length: 17; V gene: TRBV12-5; CDR3 DNA: TGTGCTAGTGGCCCCTACCCAGGGGGGAGAACCAACTATGGCTACACCTTC; CDR3 protein: CASGPYPGGRTNYGYTF
J gene: TRBJ2-1; D gene: .; clone size: few; CDR3 length: 14; V gene: TRBV9; CDR3 DNA: TGTGCCAGCAGCGTAGACTGGGGCCCCGGTGAGCAGTTCTTC; CDR3 protein: CASSVDWGPGEQFF
J gene: TRBJ2-3; D gene: .; clone size: .; CDR3 length: 16; V gene: TRBV5-4; CDR3 DNA: TGTGCCAGCAGCTTGGACCTGACGGGACTCACAGATACGCAGTATTTT; CDR3 protein: CASSLDLTGLTDTQYF
J gene: TRBJ1-1; D gene: .; clone size: .; CDR3 length: 15; V gene: TRBV7-8; CDR3 DNA: TGTGCCAGCAGCTTATATGGACAAACGAACACTGAAGCTTTCTTT; CDR3 protein: CASSLYGQTNTEAFF
J gene: TRBJ2-5; D gene: TRBD2; clone size: .; CDR3 length: 13; V gene: TRBV18; CDR3 DNA: TGTGCCAGCTCACCGGGACTACAAGAGACCCAGTACTTC; CDR3 protein: CASSPGLQETQYF
J gene: TRBJ2-1; D gene: .; clone size: .; CDR3 length: 16; V gene: TRBV4-1; CDR3 DNA: TGCGCCAGCAGCCAAGATGGAGCACAAGGATACAATGAGCAGTTCTTC; CDR3 protein: CASSQDGAQGYNEQFF
J gene: TRBJ1-3; D gene: .; clone size: .; CDR3 length: 14; V gene: TRBV7-8; CDR3 DNA: TGTGCCAGCAGCCCCCTCAGGACTGGAAACACCATATATTTT; CDR3 protein: CASSPLRTGNTIYF